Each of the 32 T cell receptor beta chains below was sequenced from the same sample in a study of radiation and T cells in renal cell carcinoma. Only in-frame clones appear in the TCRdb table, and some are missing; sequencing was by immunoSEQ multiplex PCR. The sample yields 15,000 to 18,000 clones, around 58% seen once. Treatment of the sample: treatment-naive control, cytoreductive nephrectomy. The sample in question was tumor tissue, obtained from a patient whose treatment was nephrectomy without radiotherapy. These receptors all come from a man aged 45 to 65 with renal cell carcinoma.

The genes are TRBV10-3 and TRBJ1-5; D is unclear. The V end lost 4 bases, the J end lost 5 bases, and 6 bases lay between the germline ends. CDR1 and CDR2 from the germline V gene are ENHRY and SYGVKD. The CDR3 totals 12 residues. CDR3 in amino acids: CAISGFDQPQHF. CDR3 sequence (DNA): TGTGCCATCAGTGGATTTGATCAGCCCCAGCATTTT.

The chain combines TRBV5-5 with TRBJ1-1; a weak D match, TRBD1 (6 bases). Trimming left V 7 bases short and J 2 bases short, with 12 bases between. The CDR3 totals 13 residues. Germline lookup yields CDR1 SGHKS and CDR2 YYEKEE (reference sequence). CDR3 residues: CASEGGVNTEAFF. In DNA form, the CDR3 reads TGTGCCAGCGAAGGGGGGGTTAACACTGAAGCTTTCTTT.

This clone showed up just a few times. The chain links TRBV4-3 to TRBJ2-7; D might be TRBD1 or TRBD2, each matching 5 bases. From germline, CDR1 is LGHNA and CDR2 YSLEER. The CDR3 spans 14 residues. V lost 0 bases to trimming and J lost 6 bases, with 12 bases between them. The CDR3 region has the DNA TGCGCCAGCAGCCAAGAACTGGGACCAAGCGAGCAGTACTTC. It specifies CASSQELGPSEQYF.

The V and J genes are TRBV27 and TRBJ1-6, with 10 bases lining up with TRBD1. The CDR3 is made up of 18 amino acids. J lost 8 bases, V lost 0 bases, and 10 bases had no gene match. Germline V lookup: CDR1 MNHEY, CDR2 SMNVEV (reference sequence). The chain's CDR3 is CASSLSSRAGQGYSPLHF. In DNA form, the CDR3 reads TGTGCCAGCAGTTTATCCTCACGGGCGGGACAGGGGTATTCACCCCTCCACTTT.

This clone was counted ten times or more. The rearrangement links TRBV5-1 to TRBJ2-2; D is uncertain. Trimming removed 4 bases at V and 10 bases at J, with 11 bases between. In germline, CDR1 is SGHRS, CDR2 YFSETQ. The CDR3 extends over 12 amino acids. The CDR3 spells CASSPGSVELFF. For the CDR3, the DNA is TGCGCCAGCAGCCCGGGTTCCGTGGAGCTGTTTTTT.

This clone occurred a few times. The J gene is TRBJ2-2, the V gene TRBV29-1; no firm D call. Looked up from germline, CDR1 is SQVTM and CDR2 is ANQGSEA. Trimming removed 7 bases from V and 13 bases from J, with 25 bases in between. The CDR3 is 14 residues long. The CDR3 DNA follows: TGCAGCGCACAAAGCCTGGACCTCTCTAAGGGGCTGTTTTTT. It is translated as CSAQSLDLSKGLFF.

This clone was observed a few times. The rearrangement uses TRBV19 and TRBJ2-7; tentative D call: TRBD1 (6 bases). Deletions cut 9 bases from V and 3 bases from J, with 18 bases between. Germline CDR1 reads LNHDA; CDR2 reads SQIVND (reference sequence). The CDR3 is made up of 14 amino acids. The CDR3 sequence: CASSDSHYYYEQYF. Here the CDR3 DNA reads TGTGCCAGCTCGGACAGCCACTACTACTACGAGCAGTACTTC.

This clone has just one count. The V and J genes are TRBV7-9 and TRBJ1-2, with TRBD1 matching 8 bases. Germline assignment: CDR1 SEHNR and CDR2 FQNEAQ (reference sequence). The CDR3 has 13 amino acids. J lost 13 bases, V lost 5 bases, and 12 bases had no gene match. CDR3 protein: CASSNTGQARGTF. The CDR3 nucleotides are TGTGCCAGCAGCAACACGGGACAGGCCAGAGGCACCTTC.

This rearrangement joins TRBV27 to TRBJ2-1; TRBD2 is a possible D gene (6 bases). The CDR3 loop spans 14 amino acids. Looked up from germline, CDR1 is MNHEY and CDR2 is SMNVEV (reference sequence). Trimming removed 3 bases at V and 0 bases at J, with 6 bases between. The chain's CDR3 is CASSFSGSYNEQFF. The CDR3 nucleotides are TGTGCCAGCAGTTTTAGCGGCTCCTACAATGAGCAGTTCTTC.

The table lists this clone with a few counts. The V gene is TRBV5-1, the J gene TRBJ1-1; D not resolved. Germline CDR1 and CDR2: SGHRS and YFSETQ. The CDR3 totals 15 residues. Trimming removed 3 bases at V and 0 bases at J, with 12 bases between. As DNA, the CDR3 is TGCGCCAGCAGCTCTGGTTATGCAGTGAACACTGAAGCTTTCTTT. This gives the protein CASSSGYAVNTEAFF.

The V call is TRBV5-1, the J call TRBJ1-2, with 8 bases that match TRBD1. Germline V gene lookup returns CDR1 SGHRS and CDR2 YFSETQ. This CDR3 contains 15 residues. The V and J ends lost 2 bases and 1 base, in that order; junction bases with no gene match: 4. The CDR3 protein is CASSFSGQDNYGYTF. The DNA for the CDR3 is TGCGCCAGCAGCTTTTCGGGACAGGATAACTATGGCTACACCTTC.

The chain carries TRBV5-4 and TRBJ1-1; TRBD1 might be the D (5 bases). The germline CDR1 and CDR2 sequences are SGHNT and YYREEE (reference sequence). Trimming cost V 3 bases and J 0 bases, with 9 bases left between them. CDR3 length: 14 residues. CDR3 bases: TGTGCCAGCAGCTCGGGACCGGTGAACACTGAAGCTTTCTTT. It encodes CASSSGPVNTEAFF.

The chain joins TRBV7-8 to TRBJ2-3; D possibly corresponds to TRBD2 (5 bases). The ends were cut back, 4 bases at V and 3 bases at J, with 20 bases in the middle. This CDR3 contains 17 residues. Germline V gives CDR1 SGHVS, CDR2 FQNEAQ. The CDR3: CASSSPTNRIRTDTQYF. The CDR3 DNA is TGTGCCAGCAGCTCCCCGACTAATCGGATTAGGACAGATACGCAGTATTTT.

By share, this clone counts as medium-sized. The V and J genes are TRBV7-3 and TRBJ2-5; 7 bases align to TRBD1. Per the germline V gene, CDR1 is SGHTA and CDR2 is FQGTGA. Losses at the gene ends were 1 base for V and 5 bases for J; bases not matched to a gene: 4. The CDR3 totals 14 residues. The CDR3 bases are TGTGCCAGCAGCTTAAGTGGCAGGGGGGAGACCCAGTACTTC. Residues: CASSLSGRGETQYF.

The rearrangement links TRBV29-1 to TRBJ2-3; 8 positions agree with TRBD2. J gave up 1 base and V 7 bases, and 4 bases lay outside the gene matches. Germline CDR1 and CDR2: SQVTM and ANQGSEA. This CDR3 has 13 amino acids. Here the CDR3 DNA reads TGCAGCGGAAGTAGCGGGGGCACAGATACGCAGTATTTT. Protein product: CSGSSGGTDTQYF.

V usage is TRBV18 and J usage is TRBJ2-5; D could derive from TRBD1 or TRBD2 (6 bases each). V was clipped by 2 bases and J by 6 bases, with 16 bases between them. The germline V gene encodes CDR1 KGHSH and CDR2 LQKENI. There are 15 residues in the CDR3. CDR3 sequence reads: CASSPIEGGLQTQYF. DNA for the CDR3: TGTGCCAGCTCACCAATCGAGGGGGGCTTGCAGACCCAGTACTTC.

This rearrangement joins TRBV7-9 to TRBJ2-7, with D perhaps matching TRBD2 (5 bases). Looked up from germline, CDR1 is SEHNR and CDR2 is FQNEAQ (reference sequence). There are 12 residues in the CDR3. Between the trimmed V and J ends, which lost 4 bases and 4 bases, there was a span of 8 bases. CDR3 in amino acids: CASSSDWYEQYF. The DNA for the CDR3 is TGTGCCAGCAGCTCGGACTGGTACGAGCAGTACTTC. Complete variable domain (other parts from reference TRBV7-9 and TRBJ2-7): DTGVSQNPRHKITKRGQNVTFRCDPISEHNRLYWYRQTLGQGPEFLTYFQNEAQLEKSRLLSDRFSAERPKGSFSTLEIQRTEQGDSAMYLCASSSDWYEQYFGPGTRLTVT.

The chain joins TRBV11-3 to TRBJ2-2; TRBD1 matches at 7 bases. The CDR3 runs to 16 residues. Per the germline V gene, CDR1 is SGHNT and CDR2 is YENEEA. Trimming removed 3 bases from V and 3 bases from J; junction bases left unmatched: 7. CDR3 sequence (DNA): TGTGCCAGCAGCTTTAAAGGGGGCGGGTACACCGGGGAGCTGTTTTTT. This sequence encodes CASSFKGGGYTGELFF.

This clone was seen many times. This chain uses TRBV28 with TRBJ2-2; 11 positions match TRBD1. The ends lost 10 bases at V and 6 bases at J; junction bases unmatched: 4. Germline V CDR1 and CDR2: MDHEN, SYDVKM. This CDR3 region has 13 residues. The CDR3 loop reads CATRTGGPGELFF. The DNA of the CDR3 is TGTGCCACCCGGACAGGGGGCCCCGGGGAGCTGTTTTTT.

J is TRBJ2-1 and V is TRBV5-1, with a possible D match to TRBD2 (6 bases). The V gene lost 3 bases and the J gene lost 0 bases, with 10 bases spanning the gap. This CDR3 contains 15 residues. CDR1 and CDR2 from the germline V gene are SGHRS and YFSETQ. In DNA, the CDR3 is TGCGCCAGCAGCTGGGGAGGTAGCTCCTACAATGAGCAGTTCTTC. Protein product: CASSWGGSSYNEQFF.

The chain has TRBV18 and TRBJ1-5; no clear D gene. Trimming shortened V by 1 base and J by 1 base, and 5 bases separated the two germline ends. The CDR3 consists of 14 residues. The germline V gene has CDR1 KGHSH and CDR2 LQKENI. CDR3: CASSPLGSNQPQHF. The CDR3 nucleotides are TGTGCCAGCTCACCACTAGGGAGCAATCAGCCCCAGCATTTT.

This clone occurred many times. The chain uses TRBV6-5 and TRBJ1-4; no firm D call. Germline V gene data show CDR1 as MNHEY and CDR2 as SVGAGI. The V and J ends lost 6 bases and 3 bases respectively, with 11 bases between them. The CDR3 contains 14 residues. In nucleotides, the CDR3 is TGTGCCAGCAGCTTCATTTCTCCTAATGAAAAACTGTTTTTT. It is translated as CASSFISPNEKLFF.

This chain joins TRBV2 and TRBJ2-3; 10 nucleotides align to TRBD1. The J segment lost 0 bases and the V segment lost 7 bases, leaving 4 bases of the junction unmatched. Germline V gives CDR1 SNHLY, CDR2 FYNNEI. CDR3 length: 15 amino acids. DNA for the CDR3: TGTGCCAGCAAGAGACAGGGGGCCAGCACAGATACGCAGTATTTT. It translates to CASKRQGASTDTQYF.

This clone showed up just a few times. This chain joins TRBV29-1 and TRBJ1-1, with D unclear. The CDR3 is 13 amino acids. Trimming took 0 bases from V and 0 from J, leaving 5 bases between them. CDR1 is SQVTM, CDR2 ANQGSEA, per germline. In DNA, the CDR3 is TGCAGCGTTGAAGATCTTTTGAACACTGAAGCTTTCTTT. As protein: CSVEDLLNTEAFF. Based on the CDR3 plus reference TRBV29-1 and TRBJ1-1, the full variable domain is SAVISQKPSRDICQRGTSLTIQCQVDSQVTMMFWYRQQPGQSLTLIATANQGSEATYESGFVIDKFPISRPNLTFSTLTVSNMSPEDSSIYLCSVEDLLNTEAFFGQGTRLTVV.

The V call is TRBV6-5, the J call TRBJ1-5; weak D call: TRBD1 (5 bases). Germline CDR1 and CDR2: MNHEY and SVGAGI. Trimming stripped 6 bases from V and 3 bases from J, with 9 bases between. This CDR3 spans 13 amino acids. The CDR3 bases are TGTGCCAGCAGCACGGGGGACAATCAGCCCCAGCATTTT. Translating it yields CASSTGDNQPQHF.

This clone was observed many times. The CDR3 DNA is TGTGCCAGCGCGAGGGGGCTGGACACTGAAGCTTTCTTT. This codes for CASARGLDTEAFF. The V and J genes are TRBV7-6 and TRBJ1-1, with TRBD1 matching 7 bases. Germline V gene lookup returns CDR1 SGHVS and CDR2 FNYEAQ. Trimming removed 8 bases from V and 3 bases from J; junction bases left unmatched: 6. The CDR3 has 13 amino acids.

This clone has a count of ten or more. The CDR3 DNA sequence: TGCGCCAGCAGCCTGGCCGAATTTTCAGAGACTGAAGCTTTCTTT. Its protein product is CASSLAEFSETEAFF. V is TRBV5-1 and J is TRBJ1-1; D is uncertain. Germline CDR1 reads SGHRS; CDR2 reads YFSETQ. V was trimmed by 4 bases and J by 5 bases, leaving 18 bases between them. There are 15 residues in the CDR3.

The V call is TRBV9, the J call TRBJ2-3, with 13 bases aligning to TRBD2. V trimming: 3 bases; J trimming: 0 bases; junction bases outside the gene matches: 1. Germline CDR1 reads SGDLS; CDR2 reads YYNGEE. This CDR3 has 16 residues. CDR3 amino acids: CASSETSGRSTDTQYF. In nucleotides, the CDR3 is TGTGCCAGCAGCGAGACTAGCGGGAGGAGCACAGATACGCAGTATTTT. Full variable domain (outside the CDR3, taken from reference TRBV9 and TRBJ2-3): DSGVTQTPKHLITATGQRVTLRCSPRSGDLSVYWYQQSLDQGLQFLIQYYNGEERAKGNILERFSAQQFPDLHSELNLSSLELGDSALYFCASSETSGRSTDTQYFGPGTRLTVL.

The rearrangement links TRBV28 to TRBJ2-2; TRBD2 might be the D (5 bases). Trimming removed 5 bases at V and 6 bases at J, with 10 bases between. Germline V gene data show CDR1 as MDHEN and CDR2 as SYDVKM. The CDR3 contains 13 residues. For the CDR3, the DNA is TGTGCCAGCAGTCCTGGACTTCCCGGGGAGCTGTTTTTT. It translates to CASSPGLPGELFF.

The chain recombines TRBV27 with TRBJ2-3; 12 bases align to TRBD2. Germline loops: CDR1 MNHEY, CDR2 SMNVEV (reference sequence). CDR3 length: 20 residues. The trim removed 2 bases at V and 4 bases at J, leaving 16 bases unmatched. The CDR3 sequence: CASSLMRLTSGSPQADTQYF. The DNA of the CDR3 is TGTGCCAGCAGTTTAATGAGGTTGACTAGCGGGAGCCCCCAGGCAGATACGCAGTATTTT.

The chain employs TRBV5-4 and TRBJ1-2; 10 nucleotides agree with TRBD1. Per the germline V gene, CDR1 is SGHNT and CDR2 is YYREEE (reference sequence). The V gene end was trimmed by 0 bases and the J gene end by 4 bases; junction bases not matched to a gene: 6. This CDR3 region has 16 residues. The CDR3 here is CASSLGQGAMAYGYTF. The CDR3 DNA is TGTGCCAGCAGCTTGGGACAGGGGGCGATGGCCTATGGCTACACCTTC.

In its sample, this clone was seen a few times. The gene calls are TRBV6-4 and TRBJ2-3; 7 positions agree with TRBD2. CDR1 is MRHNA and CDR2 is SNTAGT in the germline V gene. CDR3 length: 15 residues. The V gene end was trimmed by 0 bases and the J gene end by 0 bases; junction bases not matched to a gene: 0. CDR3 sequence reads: CASSDSAGSTDTQYF. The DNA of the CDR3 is TGTGCCAGCAGTGACTCAGCGGGGAGCACAGATACGCAGTATTTT.